This T cell receptor (beta chain) emerged from a study of T cell responses to AZD1222 COVID-19 vaccine. TCRdb's copy holds only in-frame clones and misses some; the assay was immunoSEQ multiplex PCR. Counted here are about 110,000 clones, 89% occurring once; the ten biggest clones make up over 3%. Germline CDR1 and CDR2: SGHAT and FQNNGV. CDR3 length equals 15 residues. V was cut by 3 bases and J by 0 bases, with 9 bases left in between. Regarding this clone: What it recognizes is unknown.

Study results and limitations: There were repertoire samples only from the period after the peak T cell response. The sample set comprised mostly white British donors with more females, and clonal diversity was possibly underestimated. Spike-specific TCR repertoires showed rising breadth and depth after two AZD1222 doses.

The material was peripheral blood, obtained on day 0 of MenACWY control vaccination. The chain couples TRBV11-2 to TRBJ1-3; weak D call: TRBD1 (5 bases). The clonotype originates from an adult in good health. The CDR3 loop reads CASSFKGSSGNTIYF. As DNA, the CDR3 is TGTGCCAGCAGCTTTAAGGGGAGCTCTGGAAACACCATATATTTT.